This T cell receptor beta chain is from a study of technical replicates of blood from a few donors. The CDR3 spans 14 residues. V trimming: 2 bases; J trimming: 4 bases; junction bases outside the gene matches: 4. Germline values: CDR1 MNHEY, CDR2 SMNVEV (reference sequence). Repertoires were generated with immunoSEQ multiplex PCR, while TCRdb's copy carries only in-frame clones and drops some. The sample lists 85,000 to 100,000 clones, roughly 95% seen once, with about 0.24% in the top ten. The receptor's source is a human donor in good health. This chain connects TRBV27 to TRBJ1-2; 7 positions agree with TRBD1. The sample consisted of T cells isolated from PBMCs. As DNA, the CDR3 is TGTGCCAGCAGTTTAATGGGACAGTCCTATGGCTACACCTTC. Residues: CASSLMGQSYGYTF.